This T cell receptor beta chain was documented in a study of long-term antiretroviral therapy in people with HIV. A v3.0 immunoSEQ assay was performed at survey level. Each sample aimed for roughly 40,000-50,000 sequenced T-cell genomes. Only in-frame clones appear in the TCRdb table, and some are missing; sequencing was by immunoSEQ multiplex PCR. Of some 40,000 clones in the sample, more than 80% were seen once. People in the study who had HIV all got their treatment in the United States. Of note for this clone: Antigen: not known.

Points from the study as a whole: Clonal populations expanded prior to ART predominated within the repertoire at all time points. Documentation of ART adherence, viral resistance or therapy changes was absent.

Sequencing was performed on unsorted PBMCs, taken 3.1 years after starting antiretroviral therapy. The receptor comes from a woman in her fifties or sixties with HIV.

The CDR3 loop reads CASSLVAGPQETQYF. The DNA of the CDR3 is TGTGCCAGCAGCTTAGTGGCAGGGCCCCAAGAGACCCAGTACTTC. The chain combines TRBV7-2 with TRBJ2-5; tentative D call: TRBD1 (5 bases). Germline CDR1 reads SGHTA; CDR2 reads FQGNSA. CDR3 length: 15 amino acids. Trimming removed 1 base at V and 1 base at J, with 10 bases between.